These 22 T cell receptor beta chains share one sample of origin, sequenced in a study of Ad26.COV2.S vaccination and SARS-CoV-2 variants. The table came from immunoSEQ multiplex PCR; TCRdb's copy has only in-frame clones and leaves some out. The table includes 300,000 to 450,000 clones, 80% to 90% detected once. Treatment given: 15 to 20 received Ad26.COV2.S at low or high dose, single or two shots; roughly five received placebo; per-sample allocation not given. Specimens were obtained on day 63 following the first vaccine or placebo injection. The sequences come from peripheral blood, collected in a trial of Ad26.COV2.S vaccine versus placebo. These receptors were obtained from a person aged 18 to 65 who received the Ad26.COV2.S COVID-19 vaccine or a placebo.

The rearrangement links TRBV6-1 to TRBJ2-7, with D perhaps TRBD1 (5 bases). Germline lookup yields CDR1 MNHNS and CDR2 SASEGT. The CDR3 covers 12 residues. Trimming removed 2 bases at V and 13 bases at J, with 15 bases between. In DNA form, the CDR3 reads TGTGCCAGCAGTGAACTTGGGGCCTTTCCCTACTTC. Translation gives CASSELGAFPYF.

The J gene is TRBJ1-1, the V gene TRBV19, with 7 bases fitting TRBD1. V dropped 5 bases and J dropped 0; count of bases not matched to a gene: 6. The CDR3 sequence is 15 residues long. Germline V gene sequence: CDR1 LNHDA, CDR2 SQIVND (reference sequence). The CDR3 here is CASSLETGMNTEAFF. CDR3 coding DNA: TGTGCCAGTAGTCTTGAGACAGGGATGAACACTGAAGCTTTCTTT.

The rearrangement joins TRBV5-5 to TRBJ1-2, with D unresolved. This CDR3 is 12 amino acids long. V was trimmed by 3 bases and J by 2 bases, leaving 5 bases between them. Germline V gives CDR1 SGHKS, CDR2 YYEKEE (reference sequence). For the CDR3, the DNA is TGTGCCAGCAGCTCGGTAAACTATGGCTACACCTTC. This sequence encodes CASSSVNYGYTF.

This clone was found once. This chain joins TRBV5-1 and TRBJ2-2, with 9 bases identical to TRBD1. The germline V gene encodes CDR1 SGHRS and CDR2 YFSETQ. V lost 7 bases and J lost 2; bases outside the gene matches: 15. CDR3 length equals 18 residues. The chain's CDR3 is CASPRDREGRLNTGELFF. The CDR3 DNA is TGCGCCAGCCCCCGGGACAGGGAGGGCCGGTTAAACACCGGGGAGCTGTTTTTT. The whole variable domain, remainder taken from reference TRBV5-1 and TRBJ2-2, is KAGVTQTPRYLIKTRGQQVTLSCSPISGHRSVSWYQQTPGQGLQFLFEYFSETQRNKGNFPGRFSGRQFSNSRSEMNVSTLELGDSALYLCASPRDREGRLNTGELFFGEGSRLTVL.

The chain carries TRBV7-2 and TRBJ2-7, with 13 bases identical to TRBD2. The V gene's germline CDR1 is SGHTA and CDR2 FQGNSA. Trimming at V came to 5 bases and at J to 2 bases, leaving 6 bases not matched to a gene. This CDR3 has 16 amino acids. The CDR3 DNA follows: TGTGCCAGCAGCCTCTGGACTAGCGGGAGTACCTACGAGCAGTACTTC. It codes for CASSLWTSGSTYEQYF.

This chain uses TRBV2 with TRBJ2-3, with a possible D match to TRBD2 (7 bases). V was shortened by 6 bases and J by 5 bases, with 18 bases between the two germline ends. CDR1 and CDR2 (germline): SNHLY, FYNNEI. This CDR3 has 15 residues. CDR3 bases: TGTGCCAGCAGCCTGCTAGGGGGGGATGGAGATACGCAGTATTTT. This sequence encodes CASSLLGGDGDTQYF.

V usage is TRBV6-2 or TRBV6-3 and J usage is TRBJ2-2; D not resolved. Germline V gives CDR1 MNHEY, CDR2 SVGEGT. With 0 bases removed from V and 6 bases from J, the gap between germline ends came to 8 bases. The CDR3 length is 14 residues. The CDR3 DNA follows: TGTGCCAGCAGTTACTCGGGGATGGCCGGGGAGCTGTTTTTT. This translates into CASSYSGMAGELFF.

This clone has more than one count but fewer than ten. This sequence joins TRBV15 and TRBJ1-1; unclear D gene. V dropped 0 bases and J dropped 11 bases, with 19 bases sitting between them. Germline assignment: CDR1 LNHNV and CDR2 YYDKDF (reference sequence). The CDR3 is made up of 15 amino acids. The CDR3 DNA is TGTGCCACCAGCAGAGATCGATCCGAACGTCCCGTGGCTTTCTTT. Protein product: CATSRDRSERPVAFF.

The rearrangement joins TRBV5-8 to TRBJ1-1; D might be TRBD1 (6 bases). The ends were cut back, 1 base at V and 0 bases at J, with 13 bases in the middle. The CDR3 consists of 16 residues. Germline CDR1 SGHTS, CDR2 YDEGEE. The CDR3 DNA sequence: TGTGCCAGCAGCTTGTGGGGAACAGGGATGAACACTGAAGCTTTCTTT. Translated, it gives CASSLWGTGMNTEAFF.

This clone was seen more than once but under ten times. The rearrangement links TRBV6-6 to TRBJ1-2; 7 bases fit TRBD1. This CDR3 contains 13 residues. The germline CDR1 and CDR2 sequences are MNHNY and SVGAGI (reference sequence). After removal of 6 bases from V and 6 bases from J, the junction contained 7 bases not matched to a gene. The chain's CDR3 is CASSRQGGDGYTF. The CDR3 coding sequence is TGTGCCAGCAGCCGACAGGGAGGGGATGGCTACACCTTC.

The J gene is TRBJ2-7, the V gene TRBV5-1; 7 bases fit TRBD2. CDR1 and CDR2 (germline): SGHRS, YFSETQ. The CDR3 has 14 residues. The V and J ends lost 0 bases and 4 bases, in that order; junction bases with no gene match: 4. The chain's CDR3 is CASSLGLADYEQYF. CDR3 bases: TGCGCCAGCAGCTTGGGTCTAGCGGATTACGAGCAGTACTTC.

The chain links TRBV27 to TRBJ2-7; 10 bases fit TRBD2. This CDR3 has 17 amino acids. The V segment lost 5 bases and the J segment 2 bases; nucleotides outside the gene matches: 12. The germline V gene encodes CDR1 MNHEY and CDR2 SMNVEV (reference sequence). Written as DNA, the CDR3 is TGTGCCAGCAGTCAAATATCCCAGCGGGAGGGAGCCTACGAGCAGTACTTC. This encodes CASSQISQREGAYEQYF.

The chain joins TRBV2 to TRBJ2-3; no firm D call. This CDR3 is 15 amino acids long. V dropped 5 bases and J dropped 5 bases, with 17 bases sitting between them. Germline CDR1 and CDR2: SNHLY and FYNNEI. The CDR3, as DNA: TGTGCCAGCAGTTGGTGGACCCAGATAGGAGATACGCAGTATTTT. Amino acids: CASSWWTQIGDTQYF.

The CDR3 DNA is TGTGCCAGCAGTGAGGGGCTTCTTGGGAATTCACCCCTCCACTTT. It is translated as CASSEGLLGNSPLHF. The chain links TRBV2 to TRBJ1-6, with D possibly matching TRBD1 (5 bases). CDR3 length equals 15 residues. The ends were cut back, 3 bases at V and 7 bases at J, with 13 bases in the middle. CDR1 is SNHLY, CDR2 FYNNEI, per germline.

This clone was seen only a few times. This same CDR3 is encoded by further DNA sequences in the sample. This chain joins TRBV12-3 or TRBV12-4 and TRBJ2-6; D is undetermined. Trimming left V 3 bases short and J 0 bases short, with 0 bases between. The length of the CDR3 is 13 residues. The CDR3 loop is CASSFSGANVLTF. CDR3 nucleotides: TGTGCCAGCAGTTTCTCTGGGGCCAACGTCCTGACTTTC.

This sequence joins TRBV9 and TRBJ2-7; tentative D call: TRBD1 (6 bases). Between the trimmed V and J ends, which lost 3 bases and 4 bases, there was a span of 14 bases. This CDR3 spans 14 amino acids. Germline values: CDR1 SGDLS, CDR2 YYNGEE. The CDR3 loop reads CASSAQGTSYEQYF. Here the CDR3 DNA reads TGTGCCAGCAGCGCACAGGGCACCTCTTACGAGCAGTACTTC.

The rearrangement joins TRBV6-2 or TRBV6-3 to TRBJ1-1; 7 bases are shared with TRBD1. After removal of 2 bases from V and 10 bases from J, the junction contained 10 bases not matched to a gene. The CDR3 is 14 residues long. The germline V gene has CDR1 MNHEY and CDR2 SVGEGT. DNA for the CDR3: TGTGCCAGCAGTTACGGGACAGATACCCTCGGAGCTTTCTTT. This translates into CASSYGTDTLGAFF.

This sequence joins TRBV28 and TRBJ1-1; the match to TRBD1 covers 9 bases. From germline, CDR1 is MDHEN and CDR2 SYDVKM. This CDR3 spans 15 amino acids. V lost 3 bases, J lost 7 bases, and 9 bases stayed unmatched. The CDR3 DNA is TGTGCCAGCAGTTTTTCGGGACAGGGAAAGGGTGAAGCTTTCTTT. It specifies CASSFSGQGKGEAFF.

CDR3 region: CASEDRSSYEQYF. DNA of the CDR3: TGTGCCAGTGAAGACAGAAGCTCCTACGAGCAGTACTTC. The chain couples TRBV19 to TRBJ2-7; a weak D match, TRBD1 (5 bases). Germline-derived CDR1 and CDR2 are LNHDA and SQIVND (reference sequence). Trimming removed 8 bases from V and 0 bases from J, with 11 bases in between. CDR3 length equals 13 residues.

This clone was detected once. The gene calls are TRBV6-5 and TRBJ1-2; 7 bases map to TRBD1. This CDR3 spans 12 amino acids. The V gene's germline CDR1 is MNHEY and CDR2 SVGAGI. V lost 8 bases and J lost 14; bases outside the gene matches: 14. DNA of the CDR3: TGTGCCAGCCTCCGACAGGGAGGTTTAGGGACCTTC. Residues: CASLRQGGLGTF.

The V and J genes are TRBV13 and TRBJ2-3, with 12 bases that match TRBD2. This CDR3 contains 17 residues. With V trimmed by 5 bases and J by 0 bases, 6 bases remained unmatched. Per the germline V gene, CDR1 is PRHDT and CDR2 is FYEKMQ (reference sequence). The CDR3 DNA reads as TGTGCCAGCAGCGCACGGACTAGCGGGGTTAGCACAGATACGCAGTATTTT. Its translation is CASSARTSGVSTDTQYF.

The CDR3 nucleotides read TGTGCCAGCAGCCACAAGGACAGTTTCGGCACCGGGGAGCTGTTTTTT. Its translation: CASSHKDSFGTGELFF. The genes are TRBV7-6 and TRBJ2-2; D is perhaps TRBD1 (6 bases). Germline CDR1 and CDR2: SGHVS and FNYEAQ. The CDR3 is 16 amino acids. The ends were cut back, 5 bases at V and 4 bases at J, with 17 bases in the middle. Based on the CDR3 plus reference TRBV7-6 and TRBJ2-2, the full variable domain is GAGVSQSPRYKVTKRGQDVALRCDPISGHVSLYWYRQALGQGPEFLTYFNYEAQQDKSGLPNDRFSAERPEGSISTLTIQRTEQRDSAMYRCASSHKDSFGTGELFFGEGSRLTVL.